These T cell receptor beta chains were read from a single sample in a study of identical twins. TCRdb re-called the 5' RACE reads through MiXCR, storing one row per CDR3 protein. The sample records fewer than 500,000 distinct CDR3 sequences, approximately 24% being singletons. These data are also associated with another study on T cells expressing NK-cell markers.

The sequenced sample consisted of CD4+ T cells sorted from blood. The source of these receptors is a young woman in good health. CDR3s include the opening cysteine and the closing phenylalanine or tryptophan. The D gene is left open where the match is weak. Where a row states a size, it is once, few, many or the class of an expanded clone; other rows omit it.

size: few; J: TRBJ2-3; V: TRBV12-3/TRBV12-4; D: TRBD2; DNA: TGTGCCAGCAGTTTGGGACTAGCGGGAGGGCCTACAAATAGCACAGATACGCAGTATTTT; CDR3: CASSLGLAGGPTNSTDTQYF
size: .; J: TRBJ2-5; V: TRBV2; D: .; DNA: TGTGCCGGCGGATACGGGGCCGAAGAGACCCAGTACTTC; CDR3: CAGGYGAEETQYF
size: .; J: TRBJ2-7; V: TRBV5-1; D: TRBD2; DNA: TGCGCCAGCAGCTTGGGCCTAGCGGGAGGGCTCGAGCAGTACTTC; CDR3: CASSLGLAGGLEQYF
size: few; J: TRBJ2-1; V: TRBV11-2; D: .; DNA: TGTGCCAGCAGCCCGGTTGACAGGCGCCCCAATGAGCAGTTCTTC; CDR3: CASSPVDRRPNEQFF
size: .; J: TRBJ2-3; V: TRBV7-9; D: .; DNA: TGTGCCAGCAGCCGTCTTCCCGGCACAGATACGCAGTATTTC; CDR3: CASSRLPGTDTQYF
size: .; J: TRBJ2-1; V: TRBV6-2/TRBV6-3; D: .; DNA: TGTGCCAGCAGCCCGGGGACACTCTCCTACAATGAGCAGTTCTTC; CDR3: CASSPGTLSYNEQFF
size: .; J: TRBJ2-1; V: TRBV3-1; D: .; DNA: TGTGCCAGCAGCCAAGAAATCGTGGGGAATGAGCAGTTCTTC; CDR3: CASSQEIVGNEQFF
size: few; J: TRBJ2-7; V: TRBV20-1; D: .; DNA: TGCAGTGCCAGAGGGGACCCCGCCTACGAGCAGTACTTC; CDR3: CSARGDPAYEQYF
size: .; J: TRBJ2-5; V: TRBV5-1; D: .; DNA: TGCGCCAGCAGCTCCGACGGACTACCCTCGGAGACCCAGTACTTC; CDR3: CASSSDGLPSETQYF
size: .; J: TRBJ2-5; V: TRBV12-3/TRBV12-4; D: .; DNA: TGTGCCAGCAGTCTCCAGGACAGCGAGGGGCAGACCCAGTACTTC; CDR3: CASSLQDSEGQTQYF
size: .; J: TRBJ2-7; V: TRBV6-2/TRBV6-3; D: .; DNA: TGTGCCAGCATAGCAAGGCAGGGGCGTTACGAGCAGTACTTC; CDR3: CASIARQGRYEQYF
size: .; J: TRBJ2-3; V: TRBV15; D: .; DNA: TGTGCCACCAGCAGAGATCACACAGATACGCAGTATTTT; CDR3: CATSRDHTDTQYF
size: .; J: TRBJ2-1; V: TRBV3-1; D: .; DNA: TGTGCCAGCAGCCGGCAACACAATGAGCAGTTCTTC; CDR3: CASSRQHNEQFF
size: .; J: TRBJ2-3; V: TRBV5-1; D: .; DNA: TGCGCCAGCAGCTCCTCGGAACTGGCGCAGTATTTT; CDR3: CASSSSELAQYF
size: few; J: TRBJ2-5; V: TRBV29-1; D: TRBD2; DNA: TGCAGCGTCCCAACTAGCGGGGGAAACCAAGAGACCCAGTACTTC; CDR3: CSVPTSGGNQETQYF
size: .; J: TRBJ1-2; V: TRBV29-1; D: .; DNA: TGCAGCCCGCGCGGTGGCTACACCTTC; CDR3: CSPRGGYTF
size: .; J: TRBJ1-1; V: TRBV30; D: .; DNA: TGTGCCTGGTCAGGGTTGGGGAACACTGAAGCTTTCTTT; CDR3: CAWSGLGNTEAFF
size: few; J: TRBJ2-5; V: TRBV2; D: .; DNA: TGTGCCAGCAGTGAAAGGTGGGAGACCCAGTACTTC; CDR3: CASSERWETQYF
size: .; J: TRBJ2-1; V: TRBV20-1; D: .; DNA: TGCAGTGCTAGAGCCCCTAAAGTTTACAATGAGCAGTTCTTC; CDR3: CSARAPKVYNEQFF
size: .; J: TRBJ2-7; V: TRBV7-2; D: TRBD1; DNA: TGTGCCAGCAGCCAGGGACAGACTCCTCTCGAGCAGTACTTC; CDR3: CASSQGQTPLEQYF
size: .; J: TRBJ2-1; V: TRBV5-1; D: .; DNA: TGCGCCAGCAGCCCCCCGGGGAGCAATGAGCAGTTCTTC; CDR3: CASSPPGSNEQFF
size: .; J: TRBJ2-7; V: TRBV29-1; D: .; DNA: TGCAGCGTTGCGACGGCTACCTACGAGCAGTACTTC; CDR3: CSVATATYEQYF
size: .; J: TRBJ1-5; V: TRBV12-3/TRBV12-4; D: TRBD1; DNA: TGTGCCAGCAGACAGGGACAGGTCCAGCCCCAGCATTTT; CDR3: CASRQGQVQPQHF
size: .; J: TRBJ1-6; V: TRBV7-2; D: .; DNA: TGTGCCAGCAGCCAGAGGGCCGGGACATTTTCTGGTTCACCCCTCCACTTT; CDR3: CASSQRAGTFSGSPLHF
size: .; J: TRBJ2-3; V: TRBV7-2; D: TRBD2; DNA: TGTGCCAGCAGCTTATTCTATCGACGGGAGGCAGATACGCAGTATTTT; CDR3: CASSLFYRREADTQYF
size: .; J: TRBJ2-3; V: TRBV20-1; D: .; DNA: TGCAGTGCTAGAGATCTAATGGGGAGCGGATTAAGCACAGATACGCAGTATTTT; CDR3: CSARDLMGSGLSTDTQYF
size: few; J: TRBJ2-1; V: TRBV5-1; D: .; DNA: TGCGCCAGCAGCCGGGGGGACAACAATGAGCAGTTCTTC; CDR3: CASSRGDNNEQFF
size: .; J: TRBJ1-6; V: TRBV7-6; D: .; DNA: TGTGCCAGCAGCGTTTTGGGATCGGATTCACCCCTCCACTTT; CDR3: CASSVLGSDSPLHF
size: .; J: TRBJ1-2; V: TRBV9; D: .; DNA: TGTGCCAGCAGCGTCTTAGATAGGTATGGCTACACCTTC; CDR3: CASSVLDRYGYTF
size: .; J: TRBJ1-2; V: TRBV29-1; D: .; DNA: TGCAGCGTTCGGGGAGCTAACTATGGCTACACCTTC; CDR3: CSVRGANYGYTF
size: few; J: TRBJ2-2; V: TRBV3-1; D: .; DNA: TGTGCCAGCAGCCACTGGGGTTTAACCGGGGAGCTGTTTTTT; CDR3: CASSHWGLTGELFF
size: few; J: TRBJ2-7; V: TRBV6-5; D: .; DNA: TGTGCCAGCAGTTTTCCGGGGCACTACGAGCAGTACTTC; CDR3: CASSFPGHYEQYF
size: .; J: TRBJ2-5; V: TRBV5-1; D: .; DNA: TGCGCCAGCAGCTTTTCAACTCAAGAGACCCAGTACTTC; CDR3: CASSFSTQETQYF
size: few; J: TRBJ2-2; V: TRBV7-9; D: .; DNA: TGTGCCAGCAGCTTAGGAAGGTCCGGGGAGCTGTTTTTT; CDR3: CASSLGRSGELFF
size: .; J: TRBJ2-7; V: TRBV7-2; D: .; DNA: TGTGCCAGCAGCCCATCCCCTAGGGCTCTGGCGTACTTC; CDR3: CASSPSPRALAYF
size: .; J: TRBJ1-1; V: TRBV10-1; D: .; DNA: TGCGCCAGCAGTGAGCTCCCAAAGGAGGGGCTAAGCAGCGCTTTCTTT; CDR3: CASSELPKEGLSSAFF
size: many; J: TRBJ1-1; V: TRBV10-3; D: TRBD1; DNA: TGTGCCATCCGAGACAGGGTCGATGGTGACACTGAAGCTTTCTTT; CDR3: CAIRDRVDGDTEAFF
size: few; J: TRBJ2-3; V: TRBV5-1; D: .; DNA: TGCGCCAGCAGCTTGAGGAGGTCGCTTGGCACAGATACGCAGTATTTT; CDR3: CASSLRRSLGTDTQYF
size: .; J: TRBJ2-5; V: TRBV12-3/TRBV12-4; D: .; DNA: TGTGCCAGCAGTTCCTCGGGGCGGCGGGGCGCCCAGTACTTC; CDR3: CASSSSGRRGAQYF
size: few; J: TRBJ2-5; V: TRBV12-3/TRBV12-4; D: .; DNA: TGTGCCAGCAGTGTTCAACAGGGAGGGACCCAGTACTTC; CDR3: CASSVQQGGTQYF
size: few; J: TRBJ2-1; V: TRBV12-3/TRBV12-4; D: TRBD2; DNA: TGTGCCAGCAGTTCATCCGGGACTAGCGGGGGGAGTGAGCAGTTCTTC; CDR3: CASSSSGTSGGSEQFF
size: .; J: TRBJ2-3; V: TRBV27; D: .; DNA: TGTGCCAGCAGTTTATATTCCGACAGAATGAGAGAGTATTTT; CDR3: CASSLYSDRMREYF